This T cell receptor (beta chain) was obtained from a study of blood T cell repertoires in COVID-19. Between the trimmed V and J ends, which lost 5 bases and 1 base, there was a span of 8 bases. The length of the CDR3 is 13 residues. Germline CDR1 is MRHNA and CDR2 is SNTAGT. Authors' analysis steps: Amplified reference gene primers provided the basis for estimating nucleated cell counts. The repertoire was sequenced with immunoSEQ multiplex PCR; TCRdb's copy has only in-frame clones and lacks some. That table supplies the V and J calls and clone size; D and trimming were determined from the DNA. Among about 200,000 clones listed, 70% to 90% were seen once.

The gene calls are TRBV6-4 and TRBJ1-1; D is unresolved. Sequenced sample: PBMCs or T cells enriched from blood (not recorded which). The TCR comes from a woman in her forties with acute COVID-19. The CDR3 coding sequence is TGTGCCAGCAGTCTTAGTACGAACACTGAAGCTTTCTTT. Translation: CASSLSTNTEAFF.